Only a few counts were recorded for the clone carrying this T cell receptor beta chain. The record originates from a study of blood T cell repertoires in COVID-19. Across the study: The United States, Italy and Spain were the sources of the acute and convalescent COVID-19 samples. T cells, B-cell-depleted T cells, or PBMCs supplied cDNA or gDNA.

The germline V gene has CDR1 MNHEY and CDR2 SVGAGI. The CDR3 consists of 15 residues. Between the trimmed V and J ends, which lost 2 bases and 3 bases, there was a span of 11 bases. Per the original data handling: Estimation of nucleated cell counts was performed using reference gene primer amplification. Some clones are missing from TCRdb's copy, which holds only in-frame ones; the method was immunoSEQ multiplex PCR. That table gives V, J and clone size, and the DNA gave D and trimming. The sample records approximately 500,000 clones, 70% to 90% being singletons. The clonotype was recovered from a human donor in a cohort sampled during active COVID-19. The rearrangement uses TRBV6-5 and TRBJ1-5; D might be TRBD1 (6 bases). The sample was peripheral blood. This chain's CDR3 is CASSYGRGNNQPQHF. DNA of the CDR3: TGTGCCAGCAGTTACGGCAGGGGAAACAATCAGCCCCAGCATTTT.